Shown below are 30 T cell receptor beta chains from a single sample sequenced in a study of T cells after yellow fever vaccination. TCRdb itself ran the 5' RACE reads through MiXCR, one entry per CDR3 protein. The sample consists of around 400,000 distinct CDR3 sequences, roughly 10% of them appearing once. Specimen: PBMCs, collected on the day of the first yellow fever vaccination. Receptors were obtained from a man aged 18-30 years who received the YFV17D yellow fever vaccine.

The table lists this clonotype with a few counts. CDR3 sequence (DNA): TGTGCCAGCAGCATCTGGGACATCCGGGATGAGCAGTTCTTC. This translates into CASSIWDIRDEQFF. This chain uses TRBV5-5 with TRBJ2-1; D is possibly TRBD1 (6 bases). The CDR3 extends over 14 amino acids. The germline V gene has CDR1 SGHKS and CDR2 YYEKEE (reference sequence). V gave up 4 bases and J gave up 8 bases, with 16 bases separating them.

This chain connects TRBV7-9 to TRBJ2-1; 9 nucleotides align to TRBD1. J was trimmed by 4 bases and V by 4 bases; bases with no gene match: 8. Germline CDR1 is SEHNR and CDR2 is FQNEAQ (reference sequence). The CDR3 length is 16 residues. CDR3 nucleotide sequence: TGTGCCAGCAGCTCCCGGGACAGGGCCAAGTACAATGAGCAGTTCTTC. Amino acids: CASSSRDRAKYNEQFF.

This clonotype was seen only a few times. The rearrangement joins TRBV12-3 or TRBV12-4 to TRBJ1-5; TRBD1 matches 8 bases. This CDR3 has 15 amino acids. Trimming cost V 6 bases and J 4 bases; bases outside gene matches: 8. The CDR3 spells CASRKGQGGNQPQHF. The CDR3 DNA reads TGTGCCAGCAGAAAAGGACAGGGAGGAAATCAGCCCCAGCATTTT.

V usage is TRBV7-6 and J usage is TRBJ2-3, with unresolved D. This CDR3 has 14 amino acids. CDR1 SGHVS and CDR2 FNYEAQ come from the germline V gene. Trimming removed 4 bases at V and 5 bases at J, with 13 bases between. CDR3 sequence: CASSSLGSKDTQYF. Here the CDR3 DNA reads TGTGCCAGCAGCTCGCTGGGTTCGAAAGATACGCAGTATTTT.

This clonotype was picked up many times. The V call is TRBV5-1, the J call TRBJ2-3; no reliable D call. The CDR3 loop spans 16 amino acids. Germline V gene sequence: CDR1 SGHRS, CDR2 YFSETQ. V was cut by 4 bases and J by 0 bases, with 15 bases left in between. CDR3 protein: CASSPLAASSTDTQYF. In DNA form, the CDR3 reads TGCGCCAGCAGCCCCTTAGCTGCTTCTAGCACAGATACGCAGTATTTT. Combining the CDR3 with reference TRBV5-1 and TRBJ2-3 gives the whole variable domain KAGVTQTPRYLIKTRGQQVTLSCSPISGHRSVSWYQQTPGQGLQFLFEYFSETQRNKGNFPGRFSGRQFSNSRSEMNVSTLELGDSALYLCASSPLAASSTDTQYFGPGTRLTVL.

The gene calls are TRBV7-9 and TRBJ1-2; D not certain. The CDR3 length is 13 residues. V lost 5 bases and J lost 8, with 15 bases in between. Germline lookup yields CDR1 SEHNR and CDR2 FQNEAQ (reference sequence). CDR3 protein: CASSRQAHSGYTF. CDR3 nucleotides: TGTGCCAGCAGCCGTCAGGCGCACAGCGGCTACACCTTC. Filled out from reference TRBV7-9 and TRBJ1-2, the complete variable domain reads DTGVSQNPRHKITKRGQNVTFRCDPISEHNRLYWYRQTLGQGPEFLTYFQNEAQLEKSRLLSDRFSAERPKGSFSTLEIQRTEQGDSAMYLCASSRQAHSGYTFGSGTRLTVV.

The gene calls are TRBV11-2 and TRBJ1-2; 7 bases align to TRBD1. CDR3 length equals 16 residues. V shed 4 bases and J 5 bases; nucleotides not matched to a gene: 13. From germline, CDR1 is SGHAT and CDR2 FQNNGV. CDR3: CASSSLRGRAGYGYTF. The CDR3 region has the DNA TGTGCCAGCAGCTCACTAAGGGGGCGCGCGGGGTATGGCTACACCTTC.

The chain employs TRBV5-1 and TRBJ2-7; 11 bases align to TRBD2. This CDR3 comprises 17 residues. Germline V gene lookup returns CDR1 SGHRS and CDR2 YFSETQ. J lost 2 bases, V lost 0 bases, and 7 bases had no gene match. CDR3: CASSLGGTSGTTYEQYF. In DNA form, the CDR3 reads TGCGCCAGCAGCTTGGGGGGGACTAGCGGTACCACCTACGAGCAGTACTTC.

The V call is TRBV12-3 or TRBV12-4, the J call TRBJ1-2, with D unresolved. This CDR3 is 15 amino acids long. Trimming pared 6 bases from V and 2 bases from J, leaving 16 bases between. The CDR3, as DNA: TGTGCCAGCAGGCGAACCCAGTCCGAGAACTATGGCTACACCTTC. Amino acid sequence: CASRRTQSENYGYTF.

This clonotype appeared many times. J is TRBJ2-1 and V is TRBV20-1, with D possibly being TRBD2 (6 bases). The CDR3 totals 12 residues. V was clipped by 3 bases and J by 6 bases, with 9 bases between them. From germline, CDR1 is DFQATT and CDR2 SNEGSKA (reference sequence). CDR3 region: CSASRDSNEQFF. The DNA of the CDR3 is TGCAGTGCTAGTAGGGACTCCAATGAGCAGTTCTTC.

The V and J genes are TRBV18 and TRBJ2-3; weak D call: TRBD1 (5 bases). Per germline, CDR1 KGHSH and CDR2 LQKENI. This CDR3 is built from 13 residues. The V gene lost 5 bases and the J gene lost 7 bases, with 13 bases spanning the gap. CDR3 in DNA: TGTGCCAGCTCAGCAAAAAGACAGAATACGCAGTATTTT. It translates to CASSAKRQNTQYF.

This clonotype was counted between two and nine times. The V and J genes are TRBV7-3 and TRBJ2-5; D tentatively reads TRBD1 or TRBD2 (5 bases each). Germline CDR1 and CDR2: SGHTA and FQGTGA. This CDR3 has 14 residues. The V end was cut by 4 bases, the J end by 1 base, with 10 bases between. The CDR3 is CASSWGRLQETQYF. In DNA form, the CDR3 reads TGTGCCAGCAGCTGGGGACGACTCCAAGAGACCCAGTACTTC.

The chain employs TRBV7-8 and TRBJ2-3, with 8 positions matching TRBD2. Germline lookup yields CDR1 SGHVS and CDR2 FQNEAQ. V gave up 0 bases and J gave up 0 bases; unmatched junction bases: 2. This CDR3 spans 16 amino acids. CDR3 amino acids: CASSLAGTRSTDTQYF. The CDR3 nucleotides are TGTGCCAGCAGCTTAGCAGGGACTAGGAGCACAGATACGCAGTATTTT.

This clonotype occurred a few times. The genes are TRBV7-2 and TRBJ1-4; D is possibly TRBD1 (6 bases). The germline V gene has CDR1 SGHTA and CDR2 FQGNSA. With 5 bases removed from V and 7 bases from J, the gap between germline ends came to 14 bases. The CDR3 sequence is 14 residues long. The CDR3 DNA follows: TGTGCCAGCAGCCGAATACAGGGAAGTGAAAAACTGTTTTTT. Protein: CASSRIQGSEKLFF. The full variable domain, with the rest looked up from reference TRBV7-2 and TRBJ1-4, is GAGVSQSPSNKVTEKGKDVELRCDPISGHTALYWYRQSLGQGLEFLIYFQGNSAPDKSGLPSDRFSAERTGGSVSTLTIQRTQQEDSAVYLCASSRIQGSEKLFFGSGTQLSVL.

This clonotype has only a few counts. The V call is TRBV9, the J call TRBJ1-5; D perhaps matches TRBD1 (5 bases). This CDR3 contains 16 residues. V lost 0 bases and J lost 3, with 13 bases in between. Per germline, CDR1 SGDLS and CDR2 YYNGEE. In DNA, the CDR3 is TGTGCCAGCAGCGTAGCTAGACAGAACAACAATCAGCCCCAGCATTTT. It encodes CASSVARQNNNQPQHF.

V and J are TRBV6-1 and TRBJ1-3; 7 bases are shared with TRBD1. The CDR3 runs 14 residues. CDR1 is MNHNS and CDR2 is SASEGT in the germline V gene. V was clipped by 7 bases and J by 2 bases; unmatched bases: 5. The CDR3 DNA sequence: TGTGCCAGCATCCGCGACAGGGCTGGAAACACCATATATTTT. Translated, it gives CASIRDRAGNTIYF.

The chain has TRBV5-5 and TRBJ1-1; D call uncertain. CDR1 and CDR2 (germline): SGHKS, YYEKEE (reference sequence). Trimming removed 0 bases at V and 4 bases at J, with 10 bases between. The CDR3 extends over 14 amino acids. The CDR3 protein is CASSLGSLGTEAFF. CDR3 DNA sequence: TGTGCCAGCAGCTTGGGGTCGCTGGGCACTGAAGCTTTCTTT. Full variable domain (remainder filled in from reference TRBV5-5 and TRBJ1-1): DAGVTQSPTHLIKTRGQQVTLRCSPISGHKSVSWYQQVLGQGPQFIFQYYEKEERGRGNFPDRFSARQFPNYSSELNVNALLLGDSALYLCASSLGSLGTEAFFGQGTRLTVV.

This sequence joins TRBV11-2 and TRBJ2-3; D gene ambiguous. The V and J ends lost 1 base and 0 bases respectively, with 8 bases between them. CDR3 size: 15 residues. CDR1 is SGHAT, CDR2 FQNNGV, per germline. In DNA form, the CDR3 reads TGTGCCAGCAGCTTAGTTGCGTCTAGCACAGATACGCAGTATTTT. Its protein product is CASSLVASSTDTQYF.

V usage is TRBV5-1 and J usage is TRBJ2-1, with TRBD1 identical over 8 bases. The junction had 7 bases not matched to a gene; V was cut back by 4 bases and J by 4 bases. The germline V gene has CDR1 SGHRS and CDR2 YFSETQ. This CDR3 has 15 amino acids. In DNA, the CDR3 is TGCGCCAGCAGCAGGCGGACAGGGACTTACAATGAGCAGTTCTTC. Translating it yields CASSRRTGTYNEQFF.

This clonotype was counted only a few times. The chain carries TRBV5-1 and TRBJ2-1; D is unresolved. V dropped 0 bases and J dropped 7 bases, with 8 bases sitting between them. The CDR3 covers 13 residues. Germline lookup yields CDR1 SGHRS and CDR2 YFSETQ. For the CDR3, the DNA is TGCGCCAGCAGCTTGGATAACGGTAATGAGCAGTTCTTC. This sequence encodes CASSLDNGNEQFF. The full variable domain, in which reference TRBV5-1 and TRBJ2-1 provide the parts outside the CDR3, is KAGVTQTPRYLIKTRGQQVTLSCSPISGHRSVSWYQQTPGQGLQFLFEYFSETQRNKGNFPGRFSGRQFSNSRSEMNVSTLELGDSALYLCASSLDNGNEQFFGPGTRLTVL.

The chain joins TRBV23-1 to TRBJ2-7, with D perhaps given as TRBD1 or TRBD2 (5 bases each). TRBV23-1 is annotated as an ORF whose role is uncertain. Deletions cut 3 bases from V and 4 bases from J, with 19 bases between. CDR3 length equals 16 residues. The DNA of the CDR3 is TGCGCCAGCAGTCATCGAGGGACCTTACCCCCTTACGAGCAGTACGTC. This gives the protein CASSHRGTLPPYEQYV.

This clonotype was found once. This chain uses TRBV18 with TRBJ2-3; 9 nucleotides line up with TRBD2. Germline trimming cut 5 bases from V and 5 bases from J; bases unmatched to any gene: 5. From germline, CDR1 is KGHSH and CDR2 LQKENI. The CDR3 is made up of 14 amino acids. DNA for the CDR3: TGTGCCAGCTCAACCCGGACTAGCGAAGATACGCAGTATTTT. It is translated as CASSTRTSEDTQYF.

The rearrangement joins TRBV6-2 or TRBV6-3 to TRBJ1-1; D gene uncertain. V was trimmed by 8 bases and J by 0 bases, leaving 10 bases between them. In germline, CDR1 is MNHEY, CDR2 SVGEGT. There are 13 residues in the CDR3. The CDR3 loop is CASLSTLNTEAFF. CDR3 nucleotides: TGTGCCAGCTTGTCAACATTGAACACTGAAGCTTTCTTT.

There are a few counts of this clonotype. The chain has TRBV5-1 and TRBJ2-7, with D maybe TRBD1 (6 bases). Germline V gene lookup returns CDR1 SGHRS and CDR2 YFSETQ. V lost 2 bases and J 5 bases, leaving 11 bases between the germline ends. The CDR3 sequence is 13 residues long. The CDR3 DNA reads TGCGCCAGCAGCTTTGCAGGGGACCACGAGCAGTACTTC. Its protein is CASSFAGDHEQYF. Using reference TRBV5-1 and TRBJ2-7 for the parts outside the CDR3, the full variable domain is KAGVTQTPRYLIKTRGQQVTLSCSPISGHRSVSWYQQTPGQGLQFLFEYFSETQRNKGNFPGRFSGRQFSNSRSEMNVSTLELGDSALYLCASSFAGDHEQYFGPGTRLTVT.

A note on this clonotype: At one boundary the junction diverges from the germline segment, which might be a read error. V gene TRBV20-1 combines with J gene TRBJ1-5; D uncertain. Germline assignment: CDR1 DFQATT and CDR2 SNEGSKA (reference sequence). The length of the CDR3 is 13 residues. CDR3 nucleotide sequence: TGCAGTGCTAGAGATCTCTCCTATCAGCCCCAACATTTT. Translation gives CSARDLSYQPQHF.

In this sample, this clonotype turned up a few times. This sequence joins TRBV5-5 and TRBJ2-1; D ambiguous. V lost 1 base and J 4 bases, leaving 12 bases between the germline ends. Germline V CDR1 and CDR2: SGHKS, YYEKEE (reference sequence). CDR3 size: 15 residues. This CDR3 is CASSLSAPIYNEQFF. The CDR3 DNA is TGTGCCAGCAGCTTGTCGGCCCCGATTTACAATGAGCAGTTCTTC.

This clonotype was found a few times. V gene TRBV20-1 combines with J gene TRBJ2-1; TRBD1 might be the D (5 bases). CDR1 is DFQATT, CDR2 SNEGSKA, per germline (reference sequence). V shed 3 bases and J shed 4 bases, with 10 bases lying between them. The CDR3 is 13 residues long. CDR3 residues: CSASSGRYNEQFF. The DNA for the CDR3 is TGCAGTGCTAGTTCAGGGCGTTACAATGAGCAGTTCTTC.

This rearrangement joins TRBV7-7 to TRBJ2-1; 7 nucleotides align to TRBD1. The V gene's germline CDR1 is SSHAT and CDR2 FNYEAQ (reference sequence). V dropped 1 base and J dropped 0; count of bases not matched to a gene: 9. The CDR3 runs to 18 residues. CDR3 in amino acids: CASSLGGLAGGSYNEQFF. The CDR3 region has the DNA TGTGCCAGCAGCTTAGGGGGCCTAGCAGGGGGCTCCTACAATGAGCAGTTCTTC.

This clonotype has a handful of counts. V and J are TRBV5-1 and TRBJ1-1; TRBD1 matches at 9 bases. CDR3 length: 17 amino acids. J was trimmed by 1 base and V by 1 base; bases with no gene match: 8. CDR1 is SGHRS and CDR2 is YFSETQ in the germline V gene. CDR3 residues: CASSLMGQGRGNTEAFF. CDR3 in DNA: TGCGCCAGCAGCTTGATGGGACAGGGAAGGGGGAACACTGAAGCTTTCTTT.

This clonotype was counted only a few times. J is TRBJ2-7 and V is TRBV7-8; D remains ambiguous. The germline CDR1 and CDR2 sequences are SGHVS and FQNEAQ. CDR3 length: 15 residues. V was cut by 5 bases and J by 0 bases, with 14 bases left in between. As DNA, the CDR3 is TGTGCCAGCAGCCCCACGGCGGTGGGCTCCTACGAGCAGTACTTC. As protein: CASSPTAVGSYEQYF.